A selection of T cell receptor beta chains follows, all from one sample in a study of T-cell reconstitution after alpha-beta-depleted transplantation in children. From the PCR reads, TCRdb called clonotypes with MiXCR, one entry per CDR3 protein. The sample consists of about 830,000 distinct CDR3 sequences, around 17% of them appearing once. This specimen consisted of PBMCs, mostly from graft donor cells, obtained 360 days after TCRalphabeta/CD19-depleted stem cell transplant. The source of these receptors is a male patient aged 5 to 17 who had a stem cell transplant for acute lymphoblastic leukemia, so the T cells may come from the graft donor. Both conserved end residues are trimmed from each CDR3.

>13|TRBV6-5
ASSSNWDRVSPLH
>13|TRBV5-1
ASKPDTLTGNTIY
>14|TRBV7-9
ASSLPGGGAINEQF
>16|TRBV24-1
ATSEPNNRGFPEETQY
>14|TRBV4-1
ASSPEGGVNTGELF
>14|TRBV3-1
ASSQAGAWRTGELF
>13|TRBV12-3/TRBV12-4
ASSPRLAGMYEQY
>11|TRBV5-1
ASQDYSQDEQF
>12|TRBV29-1
SVTPINRVNEQF
>16|TRBV4-1
ASSQAQGGRAVYNEQF
>14|TRBV7-9
ASSLTTGLATHEQY
>12|TRBV24-1
ATSDSWRTGELF
>14|TRBV5-1
ASSIRELSGTGELF
>12|TRBV4-2
ASSQRWTGEKLF
>14|TRBV10-2
ASSFPGLAGQETQY
>14|TRBV5-4
ASRPWGLAGWNEQY
>13|TRBV27
ASRYSGSASYEQY
>18|TRBV11-1
ASSPVNEGPLKGSYNEQF
>13|TRBV20-1
SARDAGGHTDTQY
>11|TRBV25-1
ASSEGRGHEQY
>11|TRBV6-5
ASSYSQSYEQY
>12|TRBV6-5
ASSTPLAAYEQY
>14|TRBV7-4
ASSLWWWGVGEKLF
>13|TRBV24-1
ATSPGGDLTGELF
>12|TRBV5-1
ASSRPGSSYEQY
>12|TRBV29-1
SVEGLAGVAEQF
>11|TRBV27
ASSLWGWNEQF
>11|TRBV29-1
SVTRTGPYEQY
>13|TRBV5-1
ASSLVGRGNTEAF
>13|TRBV7-2
ASSRGTFPPDTQY
>13|TRBV12-3/TRBV12-4
ASRPSGGADNEQF
>13|TRBV2
ASSIKRVPGFEQY
>13|TRBV9
ASSGQAAMNTEAF
>11|TRBV29-1
SVRGRATDTQY
>13|TRBV5-1
ASSRTTGIGNEQF
>12|TRBV29-1
SVLSRDPPYEQY
>13|TRBV11-2
ASSVELPTYNEQF
>15|TRBV11-2
ASSRLRDSVAKNIQY
>11|TRBV5-1
ASSLAGNYEQY
>13|TRBV12-3/TRBV12-4
ASSPTWPTNYGYT
>11|TRBV12-3/TRBV12-4
ASSATGNQPQH
>16|TRBV5-1
ASSLWGLAAASSYEQY
>13|TRBV20-1
SASSGTSGPDTQY
>12|TRBV5-1
ASSLAPGGTEAF
>12|TRBV5-1
ASSLLQGNGELF
>13|TRBV15
ATSRSASGTNEQF
>10|TRBV29-1
SVGDPPYEQY
>10|TRBV7-8
ASSKTGREQF
>10|TRBV7-9
ASSPGDRTGG
>12|TRBV18
ASSHRGSSYEQY
>11|TRBV3-1
ASSLQGYQPQH
>13|TRBV12-3/TRBV12-4
ASSPPGTFTDTQY
>9|TRBV11-2
ASSFRTWEF
>11|TRBV7-8
ASSSNLDKGYT
>14|TRBV4-1
ASSQVGRIEGGEQF
>9|TRBV7-2
ASSIIKGYT